Following are 21 T cell receptor beta chains from one sample sequenced in a study of beta chain features in type 1 diabetes. The whole isolated RNA underwent reverse transcription, so sequencing captured expressed TCRB transcripts. Libraries were prepared by immunoSEQ multiplex PCR; TCRdb keeps only in-frame clonotypes and omits some of them. The sample yields 620,000 or so clones, around 16% seen once. The sequenced sample was naive CD4+ T cells from blood. These receptors originate from a young man in good health.

This chain's CDR3 is CASSPPSRTSGSTLRLSSYNEQFF. The CDR3 region has the DNA TGCGCCAGCAGCCCACCTTCGAGGACTAGCGGGAGTACCTTACGCCTCAGCTCCTACAATGAGCAGTTCTTC. The chain joins TRBV5-1 to TRBJ2-1; 13 positions match TRBD2. The germline V gene encodes CDR1 SGHRS and CDR2 YFSETQ. This CDR3 spans 24 amino acids. Trimming removed 4 bases from V and 0 bases from J; junction bases left unmatched: 25.

This chain uses TRBV9 with TRBJ2-1; TRBD1 might be the D (5 bases). V shed 2 bases and J shed 6 bases, with 12 bases lying between them. The CDR3 has 14 amino acids. Germline CDR1 reads SGDLS; CDR2 reads YYNGEE. DNA of the CDR3: TGTGCCAGCAGCGTGCAGGGTAACATCAATGAGCAGTTCTTC. This codes for CASSVQGNINEQFF.

This clone was seen more than once but under ten times. The same CDR3 is also encoded by other DNA sequences in this sample. The chain combines TRBV6-5 with TRBJ2-1; 10 bases are shared with TRBD1. V trimming: 6 bases; J trimming: 4 bases; junction bases outside the gene matches: 3. CDR1 and CDR2 from the germline V gene are MNHEY and SVGAGI. The CDR3 contains 14 residues. DNA of the CDR3: TGTGCCAGCAGCCGGACAGGGGGATACAATGAGCAGTTCTTC. Translating gives CASSRTGGYNEQFF.

The V call is TRBV9, the J call TRBJ2-3; TRBD1 might be the D (5 bases). The CDR3 consists of 14 residues. In germline, CDR1 is SGDLS, CDR2 YYNGEE. V lost 0 bases, J lost 3 bases, and 8 bases lay in between. CDR3 residues: CASSVERGTDTQYF. The CDR3 DNA follows: TGTGCCAGCAGCGTAGAAAGGGGAACAGATACGCAGTATTTT.

With respect to this clone: Other DNA sequences in the sample encode the same CDR3. J is TRBJ2-4 and V is TRBV5-4; 9 bases are a match to TRBD1. This CDR3 contains 16 residues. With V trimmed by 5 bases and J by 1 base, 7 bases remained unmatched. Germline V gene sequence: CDR1 SGHNT, CDR2 YYREEE (reference sequence). The CDR3 DNA follows: TGTGCCAGCAGTTCCGGGACAGGGCTTGCCAAAAACATTCAGTACTTC. Protein sequence: CASSSGTGLAKNIQYF.

This clone was counted between two and nine times. CDR3 protein: CASTLELGNGYTF. The CDR3 DNA reads as TGTGCCAGCACTTTAGAGTTAGGGAATGGCTACACCTTC. This chain links TRBV7-9 with TRBJ1-2; D is unresolved. The V end lost 7 bases, the J end lost 6 bases, and 15 bases lay between the germline ends. CDR1 SEHNR and CDR2 FQNEAQ come from the germline V gene (reference sequence). The CDR3 length is 13 residues.

This clone was counted a few times. CDR3: CASSLVYRDHGYTF. The CDR3 DNA reads TGTGCCAGCAGCTTAGTATATAGGGATCACGGCTACACCTTC. V is TRBV7-6 and J is TRBJ1-2; D gene unclear. The length of the CDR3 is 14 residues. CDR1 and CDR2 (germline): SGHVS, FNYEAQ. V lost 1 base and J 8 bases, leaving 14 bases between the germline ends.

This clone turned up a few times. The chain links TRBV11-2 to TRBJ2-7, with TRBD2 identical over 12 bases. V shed 6 bases and J 2 bases; nucleotides not matched to a gene: 5. The CDR3 is 15 amino acids. Germline V gene sequence: CDR1 SGHAT, CDR2 FQNNGV. As DNA, the CDR3 is TGTGCCAGCAGGGGACTAGCGGGCCGTACCTACGAGCAGTACTTC. Amino acid sequence: CASRGLAGRTYEQYF.

The V gene is TRBV7-9, the J gene TRBJ2-3, with 8 bases fitting TRBD2. In germline, CDR1 is SEHNR, CDR2 FQNEAQ (reference sequence). J was trimmed by 4 bases and V by 1 base; bases with no gene match: 4. The CDR3 consists of 15 residues. In DNA form, the CDR3 reads TGTGCCAGCAGCTTAGACGGGGGGGCCTCAGATACGCAGTATTTT. Encoded protein: CASSLDGGASDTQYF.

The V and J genes are TRBV5-4 and TRBJ2-1; D is undetermined. The CDR3 is 15 residues long. Germline V gene lookup returns CDR1 SGHNT and CDR2 YYREEE (reference sequence). Trimming took off 0 bases at V and 0 bases at J, with 7 bases between the two ends. CDR3 protein: CASSLGGVSYNEQFF. The DNA of the CDR3 is TGTGCCAGCAGCTTGGGCGGAGTCTCCTACAATGAGCAGTTCTTC.

The table lists this clone with a few counts. The chain uses TRBV28 and TRBJ2-1, with 10 bases lining up with TRBD2. CDR1 MDHEN and CDR2 SYDVKM come from the germline V gene. V was pared by 8 bases and J by 1 base, with 2 bases of the junction left unmatched. The CDR3 loop spans 14 amino acids. CDR3 nucleotide sequence: TGTGCCAGCGGGACTAGCGCTTCCTACAATGAGCAGTTCTTC. Translated: CASGTSASYNEQFF.

V and J are TRBV5-4 and TRBJ2-7; D may be TRBD1 (6 bases). The CDR3 runs to 16 residues. V lost 3 bases and J lost 6, with 22 bases in between. The germline gives CDR1 SGHNT, CDR2 YYREEE (reference sequence). This CDR3 reads CASSSPPQGLSGEQYF. CDR3 DNA sequence: TGTGCCAGCAGCTCCCCGCCCCAGGGGCTTTCGGGCGAGCAGTACTTC.

This clone was observed a handful of times. The genes are TRBV28 and TRBJ1-1; no definite D call. CDR1 MDHEN and CDR2 SYDVKM come from the germline V gene. V was cut by 6 bases and J by 5 bases, with 13 bases left in between. This CDR3 is built from 13 residues. The CDR3 DNA is TGTGCCAGCAGAGACCCCGCCAGAACTGAAGCTTTCTTT. Translating gives CASRDPARTEAFF.

Only a few counts were recorded for this clone. The genes are TRBV6-1 and TRBJ1-1; TRBD1 matches 9 bases. Germline CDR1 MNHNS, CDR2 SASEGT. V shed 6 bases, J shed 1 base, and the junction held 3 bases outside the gene matches. The CDR3 extends over 14 amino acids. This CDR3 reads CASRAQGANTEAFF. The CDR3 nucleotides are TGTGCCAGCAGAGCACAGGGGGCGAACACTGAAGCTTTCTTT.

A remark on this clone: The same CDR3 arises from other DNA sequences in this sample as well. The chain carries TRBV7-3 and TRBJ2-7; weak D call: TRBD1 (7 bases). Germline lookup yields CDR1 SGHTA and CDR2 FQGTGA. This CDR3 is built from 12 residues. V lost 5 bases and J lost 5, with 10 bases in between. CDR3 region: CASSPGGHEQYF. CDR3 in DNA: TGTGCCAGCAGCCCAGGGGGGCACGAGCAGTACTTC. Supplemented by reference TRBV7-3 and TRBJ2-7, the full variable domain reads GAGVSQTPSNKVTEKGKYVELRCDPISGHTALYWYRQSLGQGPEFLIYFQGTGAADDSGLPNDRFFAVRPEGSVSTLKIQRTERGDSAVYLCASSPGGHEQYFGPGTRLTVT.

J is TRBJ1-1 and V is TRBV7-2; 9 bases are shared with TRBD1. This CDR3 region has 15 residues. J lost 6 bases, V lost 1 base, and 6 bases had no gene match. The germline V gene encodes CDR1 SGHTA and CDR2 FQGNSA. CDR3 nucleotide sequence: TGTGCCAGCAGCTTAGGGGGACAGGGCAGGGCTGAAGCTTTCTTT. Translation: CASSLGGQGRAEAFF. Full variable domain (rest looked up from reference TRBV7-2 and TRBJ1-1): GAGVSQSPSNKVTEKGKDVELRCDPISGHTALYWYRQSLGQGLEFLIYFQGNSAPDKSGLPSDRFSAERTGGSVSTLTIQRTQQEDSAVYLCASSLGGQGRAEAFFGQGTRLTVV.

The V and J genes are TRBV14 and TRBJ1-1; possible D gene TRBD1, 6 bases. CDR3 length equals 15 residues. The V and J ends lost 0 bases and 1 base respectively, with 9 bases between them. CDR1 and CDR2 from the germline V gene are SGHDN and FVKESK. The CDR3 DNA is TGTGCCAGCAGCCAAGAACAGGGCAAGAACACTGAAGCTTTCTTT. Translation gives CASSQEQGKNTEAFF.

This sequence joins TRBV11-2 and TRBJ2-1; D possibly corresponds to TRBD1 (5 bases). V gave up 1 base and J gave up 1 base, with 17 bases separating them. Germline CDR1 is SGHAT and CDR2 is FQNNGV. The CDR3 spans 18 residues. The DNA for the CDR3 is TGTGCCAGCAGCTTAGCGCAGTCCTTGACAGTATCCTACAATGAGCAGTTCTTC. Protein product: CASSLAQSLTVSYNEQFF.

This clone was detected only a few times. V and J are TRBV4-3 and TRBJ2-3; 13 nucleotides line up with TRBD2. The CDR3 contains 18 residues. From germline, CDR1 is LGHNA and CDR2 YSLEER. The J segment lost 0 bases and the V segment lost 3 bases, leaving 6 bases of the junction unmatched. CDR3 region: CASSQDGTSGTSTDTQYF. The CDR3 nucleotides read TGCGCCAGCAGCCAGGACGGGACTAGCGGGACTAGCACAGATACGCAGTATTTT.

The rearrangement joins TRBV19 to TRBJ1-2; D uncertain. Germline lookup yields CDR1 LNHDA and CDR2 SQIVND (reference sequence). Trimming shortened V by 10 bases and J by 6 bases, and 9 bases separated the two germline ends. The CDR3 runs 10 residues. The CDR3 sequence: CATLQNGYTF. The CDR3 DNA reads as TGTGCCACCCTACAAAATGGCTACACCTTC.

This clone was detected a few times. The chain uses TRBV18 and TRBJ2-7; D uncertain. V dropped 7 bases and J dropped 5 bases, with 12 bases sitting between them. In germline, CDR1 is KGHSH, CDR2 LQKENI. The CDR3 runs to 12 residues. The CDR3 here is CASLQRRDEQYF. The CDR3 DNA sequence: TGTGCCAGCTTGCAACGGCGAGACGAGCAGTACTTC.